What follows are 30 T cell receptor beta chains derived from one specimen sequenced in a study of T cell responses to AZD1222 COVID-19 vaccine. Clones were sequenced by immunoSEQ multiplex PCR, and TCRdb holds only the in-frame ones, with some missing. The data show 100,000 to 150,000 clones, with around 90% seen just once and more than 3.5% held by the top ten. Specimen: peripheral blood, collected 28 days after the second dose of the MenACWY control vaccine. All receptors come from an adult who received the MenACWY meningococcal vaccine as a control.

This clone appeared once. The rearrangement uses TRBV27 and TRBJ2-5, with 8 bases fitting TRBD1. This CDR3 is built from 13 residues. V dropped 5 bases and J dropped 5; count of bases not matched to a gene: 4. The germline V gene encodes CDR1 MNHEY and CDR2 SMNVEV (reference sequence). CDR3 sequence (DNA): TGTGCCAGCAGTACCCGACAGGGGGAGACCCAGTACTTC. Its translation: CASSTRQGETQYF.

The chain couples TRBV5-6 to TRBJ1-4, with a possible D match to TRBD1 (6 bases). The CDR3 has 17 amino acids. Trimming cost V 4 bases and J 6 bases, with 22 bases left between them. Germline loops: CDR1 SGHDT, CDR2 YYEEEE. CDR3 in DNA: TGTGCCAGCAGCCTGTGGACAGCCAACAAGAAAGATGAAAAACTGTTTTTT. It is translated as CASSLWTANKKDEKLFF. Full variable domain (outside the CDR3, taken from reference TRBV5-6 and TRBJ1-4): DAGVTQSPTHLIKTRGQQVTLRCSPKSGHDTVSWYQQALGQGPQFIFQYYEEEERQRGNFPDRFSGHQFPNYSSELNVNALLLGDSALYLCASSLWTANKKDEKLFFGSGTQLSVL.

The gene calls are TRBV27 and TRBJ2-2; 14 nucleotides align to TRBD2. The V gene's germline CDR1 is MNHEY and CDR2 SMNVEV (reference sequence). The CDR3 covers 19 residues. The ends lost 8 bases at V and 6 bases at J; junction bases unmatched: 17. The CDR3 is CASGSGTSGRLFLPGELFF. In DNA, the CDR3 is TGTGCCAGCGGAAGCGGGACTAGCGGGAGACTTTTTTTACCCGGGGAGCTGTTTTTT.

The V gene is TRBV9, the J gene TRBJ1-3; 11 bases match TRBD1. V dropped 4 bases and J dropped 4; count of bases not matched to a gene: 10. Germline values: CDR1 SGDLS, CDR2 YYNGEE. The CDR3 extends over 17 amino acids. In DNA, the CDR3 is TGTGCCAGCAGCTCCATCTTGGACAGGGGGCGAGGAAACACCATATATTTT. Translating gives CASSSILDRGRGNTIYF.

This clone was counted a few times. The chain recombines TRBV5-1 with TRBJ1-1; 8 bases fit TRBD1. V dropped 3 bases and J dropped 1; count of bases not matched to a gene: 2. The CDR3 length is 14 residues. In germline, CDR1 is SGHRS, CDR2 YFSETQ. CDR3 DNA sequence: TGCGCCAGCAGCTGGACAGGGTCGAACACTGAAGCTTTCTTT. This encodes CASSWTGSNTEAFF. The full variable domain, in which reference TRBV5-1 and TRBJ1-1 provide the parts outside the CDR3, is KAGVTQTPRYLIKTRGQQVTLSCSPISGHRSVSWYQQTPGQGLQFLFEYFSETQRNKGNFPGRFSGRQFSNSRSEMNVSTLELGDSALYLCASSWTGSNTEAFFGQGTRLTVV.

The gene calls are TRBV5-8 and TRBJ1-1; D gene ambiguous. The germline V and J ends were trimmed by 2 bases and 5 bases, with 10 bases remaining between them. From germline, CDR1 is SGHTS and CDR2 YDEGEE. The CDR3 extends over 13 amino acids. CDR3 nucleotide sequence: TGTGCCAGCAGCTTAGAACGACTAACTGAAGCTTTCTTT. Translation gives CASSLERLTEAFF.

The CDR3 DNA is TGTGCCAGCAGTAGCGGGGGAGCGGCAGGAAACACCATATATTTT. Its protein is CASSSGGAAGNTIYF. The V call is TRBV28, the J call TRBJ1-3; tentatively, D is TRBD1 (5 bases). With 5 bases removed from V and 4 bases from J, the gap between germline ends came to 15 bases. This CDR3 is 15 amino acids long. Germline V gene sequence: CDR1 MDHEN, CDR2 SYDVKM.

V usage is TRBV12-3 or TRBV12-4 and J usage is TRBJ2-7; the D gene is possibly TRBD1 (5 bases). This CDR3 is 11 amino acids long. The ends were cut back, 5 bases at V and 5 bases at J, with 7 bases in the middle. This CDR3 is CASSQQDEQYF. CDR3 sequence (DNA): TGTGCCAGCAGTCAACAGGACGAGCAGTACTTC.

The chain has TRBV19 and TRBJ1-2; D call uncertain. This CDR3 contains 12 residues. The V gene's germline CDR1 is LNHDA and CDR2 SQIVND (reference sequence). V lost 2 bases to trimming and J lost 5 bases, with 6 bases between them. This chain's CDR3 is CASSIRDYGYTF. CDR3 nucleotide sequence: TGTGCCAGTAGTATACGGGATTATGGCTACACCTTC.

The chain employs TRBV11-2 and TRBJ1-2; D perhaps matches TRBD1 (5 bases). Trimming took off 4 bases at V and 9 bases at J, with 18 bases between the two ends. The CDR3 has 14 amino acids. Germline CDR1 is SGHAT and CDR2 is FQNNGV. CDR3 sequence: CASSSTRDRRSYTF. Here the CDR3 DNA reads TGTGCCAGCAGCTCAACCCGGGACCGTCGAAGCTACACCTTC.

The rearrangement uses TRBV5-1 and TRBJ1-5, with TRBD1 as a possible D gene (5 bases). Looked up from germline, CDR1 is SGHRS and CDR2 is YFSETQ. V lost 1 base and J 10 bases, leaving 15 bases between the germline ends. The CDR3 is 14 amino acids. Here the CDR3 DNA reads TGCGCCAGCAGCTTGATGGGGGGAGCGGATCCCCAGCATTTT. Translation: CASSLMGGADPQHF. The full variable domain, in which reference TRBV5-1 and TRBJ1-5 provide the parts outside the CDR3, is KAGVTQTPRYLIKTRGQQVTLSCSPISGHRSVSWYQQTPGQGLQFLFEYFSETQRNKGNFPGRFSGRQFSNSRSEMNVSTLELGDSALYLCASSLMGGADPQHFGDGTRLSIL.

V gene TRBV4-2 combines with J gene TRBJ2-1; 13 bases agree with TRBD2. V dropped 2 bases and J dropped 9; count of bases not matched to a gene: 7. This CDR3 is built from 16 residues. CDR1 LGHNA and CDR2 YNFKEQ come from the germline V gene. CDR3 in amino acids: CASSQPTSGGAIEQFF. In DNA form, the CDR3 reads TGTGCCAGCAGCCAACCTACTAGCGGGGGGGCTATTGAGCAGTTCTTC.

This clone was seen a few times. The rearrangement links TRBV7-9 to TRBJ1-1, with D tentatively TRBD1 (6 bases). Germline V gene lookup returns CDR1 SEHNR and CDR2 FQNEAQ (reference sequence). This CDR3 contains 15 residues. Between the trimmed V and J ends, which lost 5 bases and 7 bases, there was a span of 20 bases. In DNA, the CDR3 is TGTGCCAGCAGCCAGGGGCCGGGGGAAAGGAGTGAAGCTTTCTTT. Translation: CASSQGPGERSEAFF.

The chain employs TRBV7-9 and TRBJ2-7, with D perhaps matching TRBD1 or TRBD2 (5 bases each). Per the germline V gene, CDR1 is SEHNR and CDR2 is FQNEAQ (reference sequence). The CDR3 length is 14 residues. V lost 1 base to trimming and J lost 7 bases, with 14 bases between them. CDR3 region: CASSLDGAGSEQYF. In nucleotides, the CDR3 is TGTGCCAGCAGCTTAGACGGGGCTGGGTCAGAGCAGTACTTC.

The chain uses TRBV7-3 and TRBJ2-7, with 11 bases that match TRBD2. Germline CDR1 is SGHTA and CDR2 is FQGTGA. Losses at the gene ends were 4 bases for V and 6 bases for J; bases not matched to a gene: 17. The CDR3 runs 18 residues. CDR3 sequence (DNA): TGTGCCAGCAGCTGGGAAGGACTAGCGGGCCCCCGGAGGGCCGAGCAGTACTTC. Encoded protein: CASSWEGLAGPRRAEQYF.

The chain couples TRBV29-1 to TRBJ2-7; D is unresolved. CDR1 SQVTM and CDR2 ANQGSEA come from the germline V gene. Trimming took off 5 bases at V and 0 bases at J, with 8 bases between the two ends. There are 12 residues in the CDR3. The CDR3 is CSVLGSSYEQYF. CDR3 coding DNA: TGCAGCGTTTTGGGGTCCTCCTACGAGCAGTACTTC.

The sample holds a few counts of this clone. The CDR3 DNA reads as TGCGCCAGCAGCCAAGATTACTCAGGAAACAATCAGCCCCAGCATTTT. Amino acids: CASSQDYSGNNQPQHF. The chain is built from TRBV4-3 and TRBJ1-5; D remains unclear. V gave up 0 bases and J gave up 3 bases, with 12 bases separating them. Per the germline V gene, CDR1 is LGHNA and CDR2 is YSLEER. This CDR3 is 16 amino acids long.

The CDR3 region is CASSLARDRRTDTQYF. The CDR3 nucleotides are TGTGCCAGCAGCTTAGCCCGGGACAGACGCACAGATACGCAGTATTTT. The genes are TRBV7-8 and TRBJ2-3; the match to TRBD1 covers 7 bases. CDR3 length equals 16 residues. V gave up 0 bases and J gave up 1 base; unmatched junction bases: 4. Germline V gives CDR1 SGHVS, CDR2 FQNEAQ.

This clone was observed a single time. The chain carries TRBV7-2 and TRBJ2-7, with D perhaps matching TRBD1 or TRBD2 (5 bases each). Per the germline V gene, CDR1 is SGHTA and CDR2 is FQGNSA. V shed 5 bases and J shed 2 bases, with 10 bases lying between them. The CDR3 is made up of 13 amino acids. The CDR3 is CASSPEGPYEQYF. The CDR3 DNA reads TGTGCCAGCAGCCCCGAGGGGCCCTACGAGCAGTACTTC. The entire variable domain, with the rest obtained from reference TRBV7-2 and TRBJ2-7, is as follows: GAGVSQSPSNKVTEKGKDVELRCDPISGHTALYWYRQSLGQGLEFLIYFQGNSAPDKSGLPSDRFSAERTGGSVSTLTIQRTQQEDSAVYLCASSPEGPYEQYFGPGTRLTVT.

This chain connects TRBV19 to TRBJ1-5; D is possibly TRBD1 (6 bases). The CDR3 extends over 15 amino acids. Germline V gene data show CDR1 as LNHDA and CDR2 as SQIVND (reference sequence). V was cut by 5 bases and J by 6 bases, with 17 bases left in between. The CDR3 loop is CASSWGGGGGQPQHF. The CDR3 bases are TGTGCCAGTAGTTGGGGCGGGGGCGGAGGTCAGCCCCAGCATTTT. Together with reference TRBV19 and TRBJ1-5, the CDR3 gives the full variable domain: DGGITQSPKYLFRKEGQNVTLSCEQNLNHDAMYWYRQDPGQGLRLIYYSQIVNDFQKGDIAEGYSVSREKKESFPLTVTSAQKNPTAFYLCASSWGGGGGQPQHFGDGTRLSIL.

The chain joins TRBV27 to TRBJ1-2; 7 bases are a match to TRBD1. The junction had 13 bases not matched to a gene; V was cut back by 8 bases and J by 4 bases. CDR3 length equals 15 residues. CDR1 and CDR2 (germline): MNHEY, SMNVEV (reference sequence). As DNA, the CDR3 is TGTGCCAGCGCTACCTCCGGGACAGCCTTCTATGGCTACACCTTC. This codes for CASATSGTAFYGYTF.

The chain has TRBV29-1 and TRBJ1-4; 7 bases map to TRBD1. This CDR3 has 14 residues. Germline trimming cut 3 bases from V and 9 bases from J; bases unmatched to any gene: 10. Germline loops: CDR1 SQVTM, CDR2 ANQGSEA. The DNA of the CDR3 is TGCAGCGTTGAGGCCGGCCAGGGGGAACAAAAACTGTTTTTT. It yields the protein CSVEAGQGEQKLFF. Filled out from reference TRBV29-1 and TRBJ1-4, the complete variable domain reads SAVISQKPSRDICQRGTSLTIQCQVDSQVTMMFWYRQQPGQSLTLIATANQGSEATYESGFVIDKFPISRPNLTFSTLTVSNMSPEDSSIYLCSVEAGQGEQKLFFGSGTQLSVL.

This chain links TRBV6-2 or TRBV6-3 with TRBJ1-1; D gene uncertain. Deletions cut 0 bases from V and 1 base from J, with 21 bases between. The V gene's germline CDR1 is MNHEY and CDR2 SVGEGT. The CDR3 spans 19 residues. The CDR3 DNA sequence: TGTGCCAGCAGTTACTCGATAATTAAGGATTTCAGTCCGAACACTGAAGCTTTCTTT. This sequence encodes CASSYSIIKDFSPNTEAFF.

This rearrangement joins TRBV2 to TRBJ2-2; no clear D. V was pared by 7 bases and J by 0 bases, with 9 bases between. The CDR3 contains 14 residues. Looked up from germline, CDR1 is SNHLY and CDR2 is FYNNEI. CDR3 nucleotide sequence: TGTGCCAGCATGAGTGGGGCGAACACCGGGGAGCTGTTTTTT. Its translation: CASMSGANTGELFF.

V and J are TRBV19 and TRBJ2-2; 8 nucleotides line up with TRBD1. Trimming at V came to 5 bases and at J to 3 bases, leaving 5 bases not matched to a gene. The CDR3 is 15 amino acids. Germline assignment: CDR1 LNHDA and CDR2 SQIVND (reference sequence). The CDR3 DNA reads as TGTGCCAGTAGTCCAGGGGGCGGGTACACCGGGGAGCTGTTTTTT. This codes for CASSPGGGYTGELFF.

The chain links TRBV30 to TRBJ1-2, with D hard to call. Trimming pared 3 bases from V and 3 bases from J, leaving 8 bases between. The CDR3 is 12 amino acids. Germline V gene data show CDR1 as GTSNPN and CDR2 as SVGIG (reference sequence). CDR3 amino acids: CAWSVTDYGYTF. For the CDR3, the DNA is TGTGCCTGGAGCGTCACGGACTATGGCTACACCTTC.

The chain employs TRBV5-6 and TRBJ2-2; no reliable D call. CDR1 is SGHDT and CDR2 is YYEEEE in the germline V gene. The germline V and J ends were trimmed by 9 bases and 2 bases, with 11 bases remaining between them. This CDR3 region has 13 residues. This chain's CDR3 is CATLGTNTGELFF. The CDR3 nucleotides are TGTGCCACCTTAGGAACCAACACCGGGGAGCTGTTTTTT.

The V and J genes are TRBV1 and TRBJ2-7; the table calls TRBD2, which could not be checked here. TRBV1 is classified as a pseudogene. The CDR3 has 15 residues. The CDR3 sequence: CTSSQAPSGDYEQYV. In nucleotides, the CDR3 is TGCACCAGCAGCCAAGCGCCTAGCGGGGACTACGAGCAGTACGTC.

This rearrangement joins TRBV4-3 to TRBJ1-5; no definite D call. Germline CDR1 LGHNA, CDR2 YSLEER. Trimming cost V 0 bases and J 7 bases, with 10 bases left between them. This CDR3 has 14 amino acids. The CDR3 DNA is TGCGCCAGCAGCCAAGATCTGGGCCGGCAGCCCCAGCATTTT. Protein sequence: CASSQDLGRQPQHF.

The rearrangement links TRBV7-8 to TRBJ1-5, with D possibly being TRBD1 (6 bases). The CDR3 totals 15 residues. V was shortened by 5 bases and J by 6 bases, with 17 bases between the two germline ends. Germline-derived CDR1 and CDR2 are SGHVS and FQNEAQ. The CDR3 loop is CASSPRQAEGQPQHF. CDR3 nucleotide sequence: TGTGCCAGCAGCCCCCGACAGGCCGAGGGTCAGCCCCAGCATTTT.